This T cell receptor beta chain was identified in a study of cytomegalovirus exposure and HLA in healthy donors. General study results and limits: There were 164 TCR beta chains listed as cytomegalovirus-associated.

J gave up 5 bases and V 5 bases, and 18 bases lay outside the gene matches. Germline CDR1 LNHDA, CDR2 SQIVND (reference sequence). This CDR3 is 18 amino acids long. TCRdb keeps only in-frame clones here, not all; method: immunoSEQ multiplex PCR. The table lists around 60,000 clones, 95% of them singletons. Regarding this clone: The antigen is unknown.

The receptor was derived from a woman under 30 in good health and CMV-seropositive. Sequencing was performed on PBMCs. The rearrangement links TRBV19 to TRBJ1-5; 7 nucleotides match TRBD1. The CDR3 DNA sequence: TGTGCCAGTAGTGCCCAAATTTCCGGGACAGCGAGCTATCAGCCCCAGCATTTT. This translates into CASSAQISGTASYQPQHF.